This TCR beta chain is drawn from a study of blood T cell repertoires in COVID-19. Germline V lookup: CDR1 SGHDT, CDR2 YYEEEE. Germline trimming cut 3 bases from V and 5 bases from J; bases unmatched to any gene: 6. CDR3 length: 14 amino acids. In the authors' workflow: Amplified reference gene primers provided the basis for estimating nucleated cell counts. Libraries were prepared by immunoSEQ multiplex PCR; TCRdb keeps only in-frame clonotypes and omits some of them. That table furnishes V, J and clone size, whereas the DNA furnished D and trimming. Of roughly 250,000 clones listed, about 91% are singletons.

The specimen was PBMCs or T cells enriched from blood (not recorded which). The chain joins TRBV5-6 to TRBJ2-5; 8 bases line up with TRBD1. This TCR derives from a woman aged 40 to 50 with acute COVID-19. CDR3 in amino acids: CASSWTGLGETQYF. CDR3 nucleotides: TGTGCCAGCAGCTGGACAGGGCTGGGGGAGACCCAGTACTTC.